The 30 T cell receptor beta chains given below trace back to one sample, sequenced in a study of cytomegalovirus exposure and HLA in healthy donors. The PCR contained 60 Vbeta and 13 Jbeta primers. Assay: immunoSEQ multiplex PCR; the TCRdb copy retains only in-frame clones and omits some. This repertoire includes approximately 180,000 clones. The sample consisted of PBMCs. These receptors all come from a man aged 25 to 40 in good health and CMV-seronegative.

The chain links TRBV10-1 to TRBJ2-3; 8 nucleotides align to TRBD1. The CDR3 runs to 14 residues. Trimming removed 5 bases from V and 2 bases from J; junction bases left unmatched: 3. Germline CDR1 is WNHNN and CDR2 is SYGVQD (reference sequence). The CDR3 DNA reads as TGCGCCAGCAGTCCGGGACAGGACACAGATACGCAGTATTTT. Translating gives CASSPGQDTDTQYF.

CDR3 coding DNA: TGTGCCAGCCGGACTAGCGGGATTTACGAGCAGTACTTC. It specifies CASRTSGIYEQYF. V is TRBV5-4 and J is TRBJ2-5; 12 bases fit TRBD2. The DNA matches TRBJ2-7 better at its end, which makes the J call doubtful. CDR1 is SGHNT, CDR2 YYREEE, per germline (reference sequence). The CDR3 loop spans 13 amino acids.

This chain links TRBV10-2 with TRBJ2-7; possible D gene TRBD2, 6 bases. This CDR3 is built from 13 residues. Trimming left V 4 bases short and J 2 bases short, with 9 bases between. CDR1 WSHSY and CDR2 SAAADI come from the germline V gene. CDR3 sequence reads: CASSGSGPYEQYF. CDR3 DNA sequence: TGCGCCAGCAGTGGTAGCGGTCCCTACGAGCAGTACTTC.

The chain couples TRBV7-7 to TRBJ1-1; possible D gene TRBD1, 6 bases. There are 13 residues in the CDR3. V shed 4 bases and J shed 2 bases, with 8 bases lying between them. Germline V gene data show CDR1 as SSHAT and CDR2 as FNYEAQ (reference sequence). DNA for the CDR3: TGTGCCAGCAGCTCGGACAGAAACACTGAAGCTTTCTTT. Its protein product is CASSSDRNTEAFF.

The DNA for the CDR3 is TGTGCCAGCAGCCCGGTAGCCGCCGGGGAGCTGTTTTTT. Its protein is CASSPVAAGELFF. The chain is built from TRBV6-8 and TRBJ2-2; D unresolved. Trimming removed 6 bases at V and 6 bases at J, with 11 bases between. From germline, CDR1 is MNHGY and CDR2 SAAAGT. The CDR3 runs to 13 residues.

The chain couples TRBV29-1 to TRBJ1-5, with TRBD1 identical over 7 bases. The CDR3 consists of 13 residues. CDR1 and CDR2 (germline): SQVTM, ANQGSEA. Trimming at V came to 5 bases and at J to 4 bases, leaving 5 bases not matched to a gene. The chain's CDR3 is CSVSTGENQPQHF. The CDR3 DNA reads TGCAGCGTTTCTACAGGGGAAAATCAGCCCCAGCATTTT.

The chain recombines TRBV13 with TRBJ2-7, with a weak D call TRBD1 (5 bases). This CDR3 comprises 15 residues. Germline V gene sequence: CDR1 PRHDT, CDR2 FYEKMQ (reference sequence). V dropped 5 bases and J dropped 1 base, with 15 bases sitting between them. The CDR3 reads CASSGSLTVSYEQYF. For the CDR3, the DNA is TGTGCCAGCAGCGGATCGTTGACAGTTTCCTACGAGCAGTACTTC. The full variable domain, rest sourced from reference TRBV13 and TRBJ2-7, is AAGVIQSPRHLIKEKRETATLKCYPIPRHDTVYWYQQGPGQDPQFLISFYEKMQSDKGSIPDRFSAQQFSDYHSELNMSSLELGDSALYFCASSGSLTVSYEQYFGPGTRLTVT.

The rearrangement links TRBV6-1 to TRBJ2-7; D unclear. Germline assignment: CDR1 MNHNS and CDR2 SASEGT. V was cut by 1 base and J by 5 bases, with 12 bases left in between. The CDR3 length is 14 residues. Here the CDR3 reads CASSEVRVANEQYF. CDR3 DNA: TGTGCCAGCAGTGAAGTCCGGGTGGCCAACGAGCAGTACTTC.

V and J are TRBV9 and TRBJ2-5; 8 nucleotides line up with TRBD2. The DNA end is more similar to TRBJ2-7, so the J call may be wrong. The germline CDR1 and CDR2 sequences are SGDLS and YYNGEE. The CDR3 is made up of 16 amino acids. The CDR3 spells CASSARRSGSRYEQYF. CDR3 nucleotide sequence: TGTGCCAGCAGCGCCCGGAGGAGCGGGAGTCGGTACGAGCAGTACTTC.

The chain links TRBV18 to TRBJ2-7; TRBD1 aligns across 7 bases. Germline CDR1 KGHSH, CDR2 LQKENI. The CDR3 contains 14 residues. Trimming took 3 bases from V and 3 from J; bases not matched to a gene: 5. The CDR3 DNA reads TGTGCCAGCTCACCTCGGGACAGCAACTACGAGCAGTACTTC. Translation gives CASSPRDSNYEQYF.

The chain combines TRBV7-9 with TRBJ2-5; weak D call: TRBD1 (5 bases). Between the trimmed V and J ends, which lost 3 bases and 4 bases, there was a span of 9 bases. This CDR3 is 13 amino acids long. Germline CDR1 is SEHNR and CDR2 is FQNEAQ (reference sequence). In nucleotides, the CDR3 is TGTGCCAGCAGCTTGAGAAGGGGAGAGACCCAGTACTTC. As protein: CASSLRRGETQYF.

The chain combines TRBV2 with TRBJ2-2; 16 bases align to TRBD2. Germline V lookup: CDR1 SNHLY, CDR2 FYNNEI. This CDR3 contains 18 residues. Germline trimming cut 8 bases from V and 7 bases from J; bases unmatched to any gene: 13. CDR3 bases: TGTGCCAGCCTACCCGGGACTAGCGGGAGGGGACGGGACGGGGAGCTGTTTTTT. Amino acids: CASLPGTSGRGRDGELFF.

This sequence joins TRBV6-1 and TRBJ1-1; TRBD1 matches 7 bases. The trim removed 4 bases at V and 9 bases at J, leaving 20 bases unmatched. CDR3 length equals 17 residues. The germline gives CDR1 MNHNS, CDR2 SASEGT. CDR3 region: CASSGQGTERRTSKAFF. CDR3 nucleotide sequence: TGTGCCAGCAGTGGACAGGGCACAGAACGTAGAACGTCTAAAGCTTTCTTT.

The chain uses TRBV10-2 and TRBJ2-7, with TRBD2 identical over 8 bases. The junction had 8 bases not matched to a gene; V was cut back by 6 bases and J by 4 bases. The germline V gene encodes CDR1 WSHSY and CDR2 SAAADI. This CDR3 comprises 14 residues. The CDR3 coding sequence is TGCGCCAGCAGGGTTAGCGGGAAGGGTTACGAGCAGTACTTC. It is translated as CASRVSGKGYEQYF.

V gene TRBV19 combines with J gene TRBJ2-5; D perhaps matches TRBD1 (5 bases). Germline V gives CDR1 LNHDA, CDR2 SQIVND (reference sequence). There are 13 residues in the CDR3. Trimming pared 6 bases from V and 4 bases from J, leaving 12 bases between. The CDR3 region has the DNA TGTGCCAGTAGACGAGACAGTAGAGAGACCCAGTACTTC. Residues: CASRRDSRETQYF.

The chain is built from TRBV7-9 and TRBJ1-1; D possibly corresponds to TRBD1 (5 bases). The ends were cut back, 4 bases at V and 11 bases at J, with 11 bases in the middle. The CDR3 sequence is 11 residues long. Germline values: CDR1 SEHNR, CDR2 FQNEAQ (reference sequence). The CDR3 nucleotides are TGTGCCAGCAGCTCAGAAGCAGGGGCTTTCTTT. It encodes CASSSEAGAFF. Using reference TRBV7-9 and TRBJ1-1 for the parts outside the CDR3, the full variable domain is DTGVSQNPRHKITKRGQNVTFRCDPISEHNRLYWYRQTLGQGPEFLTYFQNEAQLEKSRLLSDRFSAERPKGSFSTLEIQRTEQGDSAMYLCASSSEAGAFFGQGTRLTVV.

The genes are TRBV10-1 and TRBJ2-5; TRBD2 might be the D (6 bases). Trimming pared 6 bases from V and 2 bases from J, leaving 13 bases between. CDR1 is WNHNN and CDR2 is SYGVQD in the germline V gene (reference sequence). The CDR3 has 14 residues. The CDR3 loop reads CASSRGTDQETQYF. The DNA for the CDR3 is TGCGCCAGCAGCCGCGGGACGGATCAAGAGACCCAGTACTTC.

V gene TRBV13 combines with J gene TRBJ2-7; 10 positions match TRBD1. Germline lookup yields CDR1 PRHDT and CDR2 FYEKMQ (reference sequence). J lost 3 bases, V lost 5 bases, and 4 bases had no gene match. The length of the CDR3 is 14 residues. CDR3 amino acids: CASSRGQGIYEQYF. As DNA, the CDR3 is TGTGCCAGCAGCCGGGGACAGGGGATCTACGAGCAGTACTTC.

The rearrangement links TRBV5-1 to TRBJ1-2; TRBD1 aligns across 11 bases. This CDR3 has 16 residues. The germline CDR1 and CDR2 sequences are SGHRS and YFSETQ. Losses at the gene ends were 3 bases for V and 2 bases for J; bases not matched to a gene: 6. CDR3 protein: CASSSRTGGGNYGYTF. CDR3 bases: TGCGCCAGCAGCTCGAGGACAGGGGGCGGAAACTATGGCTACACCTTC. Drawing the rest from reference TRBV5-1 and TRBJ1-2, the complete variable domain is KAGVTQTPRYLIKTRGQQVTLSCSPISGHRSVSWYQQTPGQGLQFLFEYFSETQRNKGNFPGRFSGRQFSNSRSEMNVSTLELGDSALYLCASSSRTGGGNYGYTFGSGTRLTVV.

The chain carries TRBV7-9 and TRBJ2-7, with 7 bases fitting TRBD1. Germline lookup yields CDR1 SEHNR and CDR2 FQNEAQ (reference sequence). The CDR3 totals 13 residues. V lost 2 bases to trimming and J lost 5 bases; unmatched junction nucleotides: 3. This CDR3 is CASSLHTGDEQYF. CDR3 in DNA: TGTGCCAGCAGCTTACACACAGGGGACGAGCAGTACTTC.

The chain employs TRBV19 and TRBJ2-2; 8 bases are shared with TRBD2. The CDR3 covers 15 residues. V lost 8 bases, J lost 5 bases, and 10 bases stayed unmatched. Germline lookup yields CDR1 LNHDA and CDR2 SQIVND (reference sequence). CDR3 residues: CASQGRGVETGELFF. In DNA form, the CDR3 reads TGTGCCAGTCAGGGGCGGGGGGTTGAGACCGGGGAGCTGTTTTTT.

The chain joins TRBV7-6 to TRBJ1-1; 12 bases match TRBD1. This CDR3 spans 16 amino acids. Looked up from germline, CDR1 is SGHVS and CDR2 is FNYEAQ. The trim removed 8 bases at V and 4 bases at J, leaving 11 bases unmatched. CDR3 sequence (DNA): TGTGCCAGCGGCCAGGGACAGGGGGCGCGAGGCACTGAAGCTTTCTTT. Protein: CASGQGQGARGTEAFF. The full variable domain, with the rest looked up from reference TRBV7-6 and TRBJ1-1, is GAGVSQSPRYKVTKRGQDVALRCDPISGHVSLYWYRQALGQGPEFLTYFNYEAQQDKSGLPNDRFSAERPEGSISTLTIQRTEQRDSAMYRCASGQGQGARGTEAFFGQGTRLTVV.

V usage is TRBV5-1 and J usage is TRBJ2-1; D not certain. The V end lost 7 bases, the J end lost 9 bases, and 17 bases lay between the germline ends. The CDR3 loop spans 13 amino acids. Germline CDR1 and CDR2: SGHRS and YFSETQ. The CDR3 DNA sequence: TGCGCCAGCGGGCACCCTTCCGGTGGTGAGCAGTTCTTC. Translation: CASGHPSGGEQFF.

The V call is TRBV7-2, the J call TRBJ1-3, with a tentative D call TRBD1 (6 bases). V dropped 4 bases and J dropped 0 bases, with 10 bases sitting between them. Germline V gene lookup returns CDR1 SGHTA and CDR2 FQGNSA. The CDR3 consists of 15 residues. The CDR3 loop is CASSSDRHSGNTIYF. Written as DNA, the CDR3 is TGTGCCAGCAGCTCAGACAGGCACTCTGGAAACACCATATATTTT.

This rearrangement joins TRBV18 to TRBJ2-3; possibly TRBD2 for D (6 bases). V was clipped by 2 bases and J by 2 bases, with 14 bases between them. The CDR3 is 16 residues long. Germline values: CDR1 KGHSH, CDR2 LQKENI. The CDR3 DNA reads TGTGCCAGCTCACCAGAGTTCGGCGGGACCACAGATACGCAGTATTTT. It translates to CASSPEFGGTTDTQYF.

This sequence joins TRBV12-5 and TRBJ2-7, with TRBD1 matching over 9 bases. J gave up 5 bases and V 4 bases, and 3 bases lay outside the gene matches. Germline V lookup: CDR1 LGHNT, CDR2 FRNRAP. The CDR3 covers 13 residues. The CDR3 region has the DNA TGTGCTAGTGGTTCGGGACAGGGCCACGAGCAGTACTTC. Protein: CASGSGQGHEQYF. The variable domain in full, completed from reference TRBV12-5 and TRBJ2-7, reads DARVTQTPRHKVTEMGQEVTMRCQPILGHNTVFWYRQTMMQGLELLAYFRNRAPLDDSGMPKDRFSAEMPDATLATLKIQPSEPRDSAVYFCASGSGQGHEQYFGPGTRLTVT.

The chain joins TRBV29-1 to TRBJ2-5, with 16 bases aligning to TRBD2. J gave up 2 bases and V 6 bases, and 6 bases lay outside the gene matches. The CDR3 is 16 residues long. CDR1 is SQVTM and CDR2 is ANQGSEA in the germline V gene. Here the CDR3 DNA reads TGCAGCGTCCCGGGACTAGCGGGAGGGCCACAAGAGACCCAGTACTTC. Encoded protein: CSVPGLAGGPQETQYF.

The J gene is TRBJ1-1, the V gene TRBV18; 7 bases line up with TRBD1. Germline V gene lookup returns CDR1 KGHSH and CDR2 LQKENI. J was trimmed by 7 bases and V by 6 bases; bases with no gene match: 8. There are 13 residues in the CDR3. CDR3 sequence reads: CASSPDRVREAFF. The CDR3 DNA reads TGTGCCAGCTCGCCAGACAGGGTTCGTGAAGCTTTCTTT.

The chain carries TRBV19 and TRBJ2-3; perhaps TRBD1 as D (6 bases). V shed 6 bases and J shed 2 bases, with 9 bases lying between them. This CDR3 spans 13 amino acids. Germline V gene data show CDR1 as LNHDA and CDR2 as SQIVND (reference sequence). The CDR3 reads CASRGAPTDTQYF. The CDR3 DNA sequence: TGTGCCAGTAGGGGGGCTCCCACAGATACGCAGTATTTT.

The gene calls are TRBV19 and TRBJ1-1; D is perhaps TRBD1 (6 bases). CDR3 length: 16 amino acids. The germline gives CDR1 LNHDA, CDR2 SQIVND (reference sequence). Trimming took 6 bases from V and 1 from J, leaving 18 bases between them. The CDR3 DNA reads TGTGCCAGTAGAGGGAGGGGGTTCGAACAGAACACTGAAGCTTTCTTT. Translating gives CASRGRGFEQNTEAFF.